Listed here is a single T cell receptor beta chain. This CDR3 region has 13 residues. The V end lost 4 bases, the J end lost 7 bases, and 13 bases lay between the germline ends. The germline CDR1 and CDR2 sequences are SGDLS and YYNGEE. Sequenced by immunoSEQ multiplex PCR; TCRdb stores in-frame clones only, minus some. The sample shows some 50,000 clones, about nine tenths of them seen only once. This specimen belongs to a study of T cell changes during pregnancy in multiple sclerosis. The rearrangement uses TRBV9 and TRBJ2-3, with no clear D. The sequence derives from a female donor in good health, enrolled as a control in a pregnancy study. Material: peripheral blood, obtained in the first trimester of pregnancy. The CDR3 loop reads CASSLANDYTQYF. CDR3 coding DNA: TGTGCCAGCAGCCTGGCCAACGACTATACGCAGTATTTT.